This T cell receptor beta chain came from a study of T cells in Graves' hyperthyroidism and ophthalmopathy. Study details: Peripheral blood was acquired at first diagnosis, ahead of any therapy whatsoever. Notes on the study in general: Separation of ophthalmopathy from stable hyperthyroidism was achieved by a 13 V-J model. Clonotypes that were expanded in thyroid above 0.001 mostly appeared in blood too.

This clonotype was detected ten times or more. Its antigen is still unknown. This CDR3 region has 15 residues. Per germline, CDR1 SGHVS and CDR2 FNYEAQ. The V end lost 1 base, the J end lost 7 bases, and 15 bases lay between the germline ends. The investigators amplified TCR beta CDR3 regions from RNA transcripts. When the TCR CDR3 underwent first-round RT-PCR, the HTBI primer set was used. Using its own MiXCR run on the multiplex PCR reads, TCRdb lists one record per CDR3 protein. Among 550,000 to 600,000 distinct CDR3 sequences listed, 12% to 15% were seen once. What was sequenced was blood. The source of this sequence is a young woman with Graves' ophthalmopathy. The J gene is TRBJ2-3, the V gene TRBV7-6; D is uncertain. The CDR3, as DNA: TGTGCCAGCAGCTTAGAGGCTAGTGTCCCGAATACGCAGTATTTT. It specifies CASSLEASVPNTQYF.